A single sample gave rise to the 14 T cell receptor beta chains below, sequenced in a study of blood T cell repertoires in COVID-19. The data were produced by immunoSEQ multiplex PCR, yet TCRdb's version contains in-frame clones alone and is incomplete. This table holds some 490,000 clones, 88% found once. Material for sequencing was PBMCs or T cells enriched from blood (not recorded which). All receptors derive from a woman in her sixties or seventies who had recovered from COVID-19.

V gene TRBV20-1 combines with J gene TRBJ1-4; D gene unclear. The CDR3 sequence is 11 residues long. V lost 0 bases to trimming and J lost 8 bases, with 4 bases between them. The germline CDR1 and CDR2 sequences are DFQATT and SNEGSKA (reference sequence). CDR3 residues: CSARDQEKLFF. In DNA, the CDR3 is TGCAGTGCTAGAGATCAGGAAAAACTGTTTTTT.

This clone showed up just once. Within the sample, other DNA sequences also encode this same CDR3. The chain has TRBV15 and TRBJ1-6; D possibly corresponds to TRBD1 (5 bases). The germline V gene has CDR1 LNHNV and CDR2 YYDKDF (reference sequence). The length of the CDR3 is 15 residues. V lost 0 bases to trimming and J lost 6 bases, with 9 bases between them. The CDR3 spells CATSREGQGNSPLHF. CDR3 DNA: TGTGCCACCAGCAGAGAAGGCCAGGGTAATTCACCCCTCCACTTT.

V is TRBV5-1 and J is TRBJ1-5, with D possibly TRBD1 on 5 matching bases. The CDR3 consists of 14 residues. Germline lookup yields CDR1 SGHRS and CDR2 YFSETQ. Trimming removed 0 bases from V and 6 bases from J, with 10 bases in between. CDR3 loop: CASSLDPGGQPQHF. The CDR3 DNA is TGCGCCAGCAGCTTGGATCCCGGGGGTCAGCCCCAGCATTTT.

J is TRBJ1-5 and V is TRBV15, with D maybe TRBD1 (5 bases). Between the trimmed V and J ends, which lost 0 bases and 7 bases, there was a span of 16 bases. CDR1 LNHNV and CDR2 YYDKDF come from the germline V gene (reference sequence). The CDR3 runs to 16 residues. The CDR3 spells CATSRDMAVKGQPQHF. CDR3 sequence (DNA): TGTGCCACCAGCAGAGATATGGCAGTCAAGGGGCAGCCCCAGCATTTT.

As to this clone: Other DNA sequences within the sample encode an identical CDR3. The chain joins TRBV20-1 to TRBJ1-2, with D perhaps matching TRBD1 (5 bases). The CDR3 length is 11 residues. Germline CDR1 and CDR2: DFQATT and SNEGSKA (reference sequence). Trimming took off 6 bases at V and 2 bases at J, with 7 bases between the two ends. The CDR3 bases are TGCAGTGCGACAGCAAACTATGGCTACACCTTC. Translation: CSATANYGYTF.

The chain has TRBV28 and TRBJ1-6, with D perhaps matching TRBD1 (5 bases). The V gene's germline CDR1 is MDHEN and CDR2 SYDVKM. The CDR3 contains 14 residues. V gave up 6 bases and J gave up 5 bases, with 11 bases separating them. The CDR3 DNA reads TGTGCCAGCAGCCGACGACAGAATAATTCACCCCTCCACTTT. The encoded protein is CASSRRQNNSPLHF. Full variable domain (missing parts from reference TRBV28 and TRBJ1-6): DVKVTQSSRYLVKRTGEKVFLECVQDMDHENMFWYRQDPGLGLRLIYFSYDVKMKEKGDIPEGYSVSREKKERFSLILESASTNQTSMYLCASSRRQNNSPLHFGNGTRLTVT.

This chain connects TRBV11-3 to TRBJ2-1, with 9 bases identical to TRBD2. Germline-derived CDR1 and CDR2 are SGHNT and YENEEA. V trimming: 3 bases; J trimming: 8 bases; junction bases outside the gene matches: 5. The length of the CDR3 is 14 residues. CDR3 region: CASSLRGGPDEQFF. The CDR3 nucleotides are TGTGCCAGCAGCTTGCGGGGGGGCCCAGATGAGCAGTTCTTC.

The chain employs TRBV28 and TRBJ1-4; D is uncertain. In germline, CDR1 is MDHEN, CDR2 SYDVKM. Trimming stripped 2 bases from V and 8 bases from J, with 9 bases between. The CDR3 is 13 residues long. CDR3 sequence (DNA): TGTGCCAGCAGTTTAAGCGTCGAGGAAAAACTGTTTTTT. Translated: CASSLSVEEKLFF.

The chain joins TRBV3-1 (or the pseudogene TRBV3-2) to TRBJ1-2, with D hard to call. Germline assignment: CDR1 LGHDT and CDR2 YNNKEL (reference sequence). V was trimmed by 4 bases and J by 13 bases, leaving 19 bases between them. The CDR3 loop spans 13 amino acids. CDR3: CASSPSRTMAATF. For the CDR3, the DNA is TGTGCCAGCAGCCCAAGCCGGACTATGGCAGCCACCTTC.

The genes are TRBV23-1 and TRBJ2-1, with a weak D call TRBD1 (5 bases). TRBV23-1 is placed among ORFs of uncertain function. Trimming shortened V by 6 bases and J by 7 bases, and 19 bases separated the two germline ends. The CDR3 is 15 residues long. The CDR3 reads CASRAAYSGSNEQFF. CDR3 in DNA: TGCGCCAGCAGGGCCGCTTATTCAGGGTCAAATGAGCAGTTCTTC.

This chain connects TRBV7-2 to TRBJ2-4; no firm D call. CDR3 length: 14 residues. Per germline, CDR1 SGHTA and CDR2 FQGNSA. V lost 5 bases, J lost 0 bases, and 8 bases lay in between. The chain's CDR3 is CASSPQLAKNIQYF. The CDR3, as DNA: TGTGCCAGCAGCCCACAGTTAGCCAAAAACATTCAGTACTTC.

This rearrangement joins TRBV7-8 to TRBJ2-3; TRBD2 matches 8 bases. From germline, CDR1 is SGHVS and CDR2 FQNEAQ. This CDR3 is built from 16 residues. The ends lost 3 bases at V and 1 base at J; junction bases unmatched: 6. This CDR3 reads CASSFTGGHGTDTQYF. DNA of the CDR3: TGTGCCAGCAGCTTCACGGGGGGGCATGGCACAGATACGCAGTATTTT.

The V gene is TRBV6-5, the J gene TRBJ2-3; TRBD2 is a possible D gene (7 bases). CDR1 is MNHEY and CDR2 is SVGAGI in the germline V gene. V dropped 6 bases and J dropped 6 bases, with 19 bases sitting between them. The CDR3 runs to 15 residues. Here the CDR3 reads CASRLGPGGHDTQYF. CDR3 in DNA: TGTGCCAGCAGGCTTGGCCCGGGGGGCCACGATACGCAGTATTTT.

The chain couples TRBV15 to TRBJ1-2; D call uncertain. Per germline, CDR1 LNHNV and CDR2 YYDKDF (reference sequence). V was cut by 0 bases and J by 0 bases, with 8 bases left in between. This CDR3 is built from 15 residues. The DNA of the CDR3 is TGTGCCACCAGCAGAGAAGGAGGGACTAACTATGGCTACACCTTC. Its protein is CATSREGGTNYGYTF.